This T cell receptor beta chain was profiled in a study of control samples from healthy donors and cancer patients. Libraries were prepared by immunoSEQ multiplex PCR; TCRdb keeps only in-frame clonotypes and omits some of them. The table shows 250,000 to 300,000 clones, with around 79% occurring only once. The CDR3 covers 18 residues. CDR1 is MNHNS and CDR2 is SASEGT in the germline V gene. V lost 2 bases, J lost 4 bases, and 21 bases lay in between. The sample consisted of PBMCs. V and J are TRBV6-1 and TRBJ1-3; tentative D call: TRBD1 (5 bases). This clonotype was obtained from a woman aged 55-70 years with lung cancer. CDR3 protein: CASSELWPGPLGGNTIYF. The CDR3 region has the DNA TGTGCCAGCAGTGAACTCTGGCCAGGGCCTCTTGGGGGAAACACCATATATTTT.